Listed below are T cell receptor beta chains from one sample, sequenced in a study of blood T cell repertoires in COVID-19. Sequencing used immunoSEQ multiplex PCR; TCRdb keeps in-frame clones, though not all of them. The profile shows 300,000 or so clones, around 83% of them singletons. Sequencing used peripheral blood. These receptors all stem from a woman aged 45-65 years with acute or convalescent COVID-19. The CDR3 runs from the conserved cysteine through the conserved F or W. Each record gives: clone size, D gene, V gene, J gene, CDR3 protein, CDR3 DNA. A D gene is named only where the DNA matches it firmly. Clone size is shown for a subset of rows, as once, few, many or a class of expanded clone.

-	-	TRBV3-1/TRBV3-2	TRBJ1-2	CASSQQWWSRENYGYTF	TGTGCCAGCAGCCAACAATGGTGGAGCAGAGAAAACTATGGCTACACCTTC
-	TRBD2	TRBV9	TRBJ2-3	CASSVGTSNTDTQYF	TGTGCCAGCAGCGTAGGGACTAGCAACACAGATACGCAGTATTTT
-	-	TRBV5-4	TRBJ1-1	CASSFGAGVGTEAFF	TGTGCCAGCAGCTTTGGGGCCGGAGTGGGAACTGAAGCTTTCTTT
few	-	TRBV9	TRBJ2-7	CASSARGGYEQYF	TGTGCCAGCAGCGCCCGAGGGGGCTACGAGCAGTACTTC
-	-	TRBV19	TRBJ2-2	CASSQGTMNTGELFF	TGTGCCAGTAGTCAGGGGACCATGAACACCGGGGAGCTGTTTTTT
-	-	TRBV7-2	TRBJ1-5	CASSPQGSPGNQPQHF	TGTGCCAGCAGCCCCCAGGGGTCCCCCGGCAATCAGCCCCAGCATTTT
-	-	TRBV7-2	TRBJ1-6	CASSFTAGIRVPLHF	TGTGCCAGCAGCTTTACAGCGGGAATCAGAGTACCCCTCCACTTT
few	-	TRBV2	TRBJ1-2	CASKLGEEGYTF	TGTGCCAGCAAGTTAGGTGAGGAAGGCTACACCTTC
-	-	TRBV12-3/TRBV12-4	TRBJ1-1	CASSSGYQGEAFF	TGTGCCAGCAGCTCAGGGTACCAGGGGGAAGCTTTCTTT
-	-	TRBV5-1	TRBJ1-4	CASSSQPGASRGNEKLFF	TGCGCCAGCAGCTCACAGCCAGGGGCCAGCCGGGGTAATGAAAAACTGTTTTTT
-	-	TRBV5-1	TRBJ1-5	CASSLAGYSNQPQHF	TGCGCCAGCAGCTTGGCCGGGTATAGCAATCAGCCCCAGCATTTT
once	TRBD1	TRBV7-9	TRBJ2-5	CASSATGTGGRETQYF	TGTGCCAGCAGCGCGACCGGGACAGGGGGTAGGGAGACCCAGTACTTC
-	-	TRBV27	TRBJ1-4	CASRGGSNEKLFF	TGTGCCAGCAGGGGGGGGTCTAATGAAAAACTGTTTTTT
-	-	TRBV11-2	TRBJ1-5	CASSLDLGSREHF	TGTGCCAGCAGCTTAGATCTGGGATCCAGGGAGCATTTT
-	-	TRBV3-1/TRBV3-2	TRBJ2-2	CASSPLGGTGVDTGELFF	TGTGCCAGCAGCCCCCTTGGCGGGACGGGCGTGGACACCGGGGAGCTGTTTTTT
-	TRBD2	TRBV7-6	TRBJ2-1	CASRPRTSGSGPYNEQFF	TGTGCCAGCAGACCTAGGACTAGCGGTTCAGGGCCCTACAATGAGCAGTTCTTC
-	-	TRBV4-1	TRBJ2-1	CASSHPALKNNEQFF	TGCGCCAGCAGCCATCCAGCGTTAAAGAACAATGAGCAGTTCTTC
-	-	TRBV2	TRBJ1-6	CASKLPISRGSPLHF	TGTGCCAGCAAATTGCCTATCTCCAGGGGTTCACCCCTCCACTTT
-	TRBD1	TRBV4-1	TRBJ1-2	CASSQGTGSMNGYTF	TGCGCCAGCAGCCAAGGGACAGGATCTATGAACGGCTACACCTTC
-	-	TRBV9	TRBJ2-1	CASSPFNEQFF	TGTGCCAGCAGCCCCTTCAATGAGCAGTTCTTC
-	-	TRBV18	TRBJ2-2	CASSPPMGAMTGELFF	TGTGCCAGCTCACCACCGATGGGGGCTATGACCGGGGAGCTGTTTTTT
-	TRBD1	TRBV9	TRBJ1-2	CASSVDGQGLEGYTF	TGTGCCAGCAGCGTAGACGGACAGGGTTTAGAGGGCTACACCTTC
-	-	TRBV7-2	TRBJ1-6	CASSLEGYSPLHF	TGTGCCAGCAGCCTGGAGGGATATTCACCCCTCCACTTT
-	-	TRBV2	TRBJ1-2	CASSGYLYGYTF	TGTGCCAGCAGTGGATACCTATATGGCTACACCTTC
once	-	TRBV3-1/TRBV3-2	TRBJ1-2	CASGQTPQNYGYTF	TGTGCCAGCGGCCAAACTCCACAGAACTATGGCTACACCTTC
few	-	TRBV7-2	TRBJ2-7	CASSPGQHYEQYF	TGTGCCAGCAGCCCAGGACAGCACTACGAGCAGTACTTC
-	-	TRBV21-1	TRBJ2-3	CASSSPKRCADTQYF	TGTGCCAGCAGCTCCCCCAAGAGGTGCGCAGATACGCAGTATTTT
-	TRBD1	TRBV7-2	TRBJ1-2	CASTRPGGAWDYGYTF	TGTGCCAGCACCCGCCCAGGGGGCGCATGGGACTATGGCTACACCTTC
-	TRBD2	TRBV11-2	TRBJ2-3	CASSSLAGTSRGDTQYF	TGTGCCAGCAGCTCCCTCGCCGGGACTAGCAGGGGAGATACGCAGTATTTT
-	-	TRBV4-1	TRBJ1-5	CASSEGEGWGQPQHF	TGCGCCAGCAGCGAAGGGGAGGGGTGGGGTCAGCCCCAGCATTTT
-	-	TRBV5-8	TRBJ1-1	CASSLNSREAFF	TGTGCCAGCAGCTTGAACTCCAGGGAAGCTTTCTTT
-	TRBD1	TRBV11-3	TRBJ2-7	CASSLSPGQAYEQYF	TGTGCCAGCAGCCTATCTCCGGGACAGGCCTACGAGCAGTACTTC
few	-	TRBV5-6	TRBJ2-7	CASSQNDDEQYF	TGTGCCAGCAGCCAGAATGATGACGAGCAGTACTTC
-	-	TRBV30	TRBJ1-5	CAWSVDAYQPQHF	TGTGCCTGGAGTGTAGATGCGTATCAGCCCCAGCATTTT
-	TRBD2	TRBV30	TRBJ2-1	CAWNEREAKDEQFF	TGTGCCTGGAATGAGCGGGAGGCAAAGGATGAGCAGTTCTTC
-	TRBD1	TRBV18	TRBJ1-5	CASSPRMGTGDNQPQHF	TGTGCCAGCTCACCTCGAATGGGGACAGGGGACAATCAGCCCCAGCATTTT
-	-	TRBV25-1	TRBJ2-2	CASSPLGLQNTGELFF	TGTGCCAGCAGTCCTCTAGGACTACAGAACACCGGGGAGCTGTTTTTT
-	TRBD1	TRBV7-9	TRBJ1-5	CASSLGGDSYQPQHF	TGTGCCAGCAGCTTAGGGGGGGACAGTTATCAGCCCCAGCATTTT
-	-	TRBV5-1	TRBJ1-1	CASSTLQGENTEAFF	TGCGCCAGCAGCACTTTACAGGGAGAGAACACTGAAGCTTTCTTT
-	-	TRBV7-2	TRBJ2-3	CASSLAAFDTDTQYF	TGTGCCAGCAGCTTAGCGGCTTTTGACACAGATACGCAGTATTTT
-	-	TRBV7-9	TRBJ1-1	CASSPAGRVNTEAFF	TGTGCCAGCAGCCCAGCGGGGCGCGTGAACACTGAAGCTTTCTTT
-	-	TRBV18	TRBJ2-2	CASSPDRTGELFF	TGTGCCAGCTCACCGGACAGAACCGGGGAGCTGTTTTTT
-	-	TRBV5-1	TRBJ1-1	CASSLGAGARKTEAFF	TGCGCCAGCAGCTTGGGGGCAGGGGCTAGGAAGACTGAAGCTTTCTTT
-	-	TRBV10-3	TRBJ2-3	CAISSPGQSTDTQYF	TGTGCCATCAGTTCACCCGGACAGTCCACAGATACGCAGTATTTT
-	TRBD1	TRBV24-1	TRBJ2-2	CATSDRQGLDTGELFF	TGTGCCACCAGTGACCGACAGGGGTTGGACACCGGGGAGCTGTTTTTT
-	-	TRBV4-1	TRBJ1-4	CASSPAQGLSNEKLFF	TGCGCCAGCAGCCCCGCCCAGGGGCTATCTAATGAAAAACTGTTTTTT
-	TRBD1	TRBV6-5	TRBJ2-2	CASSSDRGDTGELFF	TGTGCCAGCAGTTCAGACAGGGGTGACACCGGGGAGCTGTTTTTT
once	TRBD1	TRBV7-2	TRBJ1-6	CASSPGTGVNSPLHF	TGTGCCAGCAGCCCGGGGACAGGGGTCAATTCACCCCTCCACTTT
-	-	TRBV11-2	TRBJ2-7	CASSLDLKQNEQYF	TGTGCCAGCAGCTTAGACCTAAAACAGAACGAGCAGTACTTC
-	TRBD1	TRBV30	TRBJ1-1	CAWSEGAGTDTEAFF	TGTGCCTGGAGCGAGGGGGCCGGGACAGACACTGAAGCTTTCTTT
-	-	TRBV15	TRBJ2-6	CATSRDRGSGANVLTF	TGTGCCACCAGCAGAGATAGGGGCTCTGGGGCCAACGTCCTGACTTTC